Listed here are 9 T cell receptor beta chains from one sample, sequenced in a study of neurological immune-mediated disorders. TCRdb re-called the 5' RACE reads with MiXCR, one entry per CDR3 protein. The sample lists approximately 82,000 distinct CDR3 sequences; roughly 13% were seen once. Sequenced: PBMCs. The receptor source for this set is a woman aged 45-59 years in good health.

This clonotype has a count of ten or more. This chain joins TRBV5-1 and TRBJ2-7, with D perhaps TRBD2 (6 bases). V was trimmed by 4 bases and J by 2 bases, leaving 13 bases between them. This CDR3 region has 14 residues. The V gene's germline CDR1 is SGHRS and CDR2 YFSETQ. CDR3 in amino acids: CASSAGGGTYEQYF. CDR3 nucleotides: TGCGCCAGCAGCGCCGGAGGAGGGACCTACGAGCAGTACTTC. Full variable domain (missing parts from reference TRBV5-1 and TRBJ2-7): KAGVTQTPRYLIKTRGQQVTLSCSPISGHRSVSWYQQTPGQGLQFLFEYFSETQRNKGNFPGRFSGRQFSNSRSEMNVSTLELGDSALYLCASSAGGGTYEQYFGPGTRLTVT.

This clonotype has ten or more counts. The chain links TRBV18 to TRBJ1-1, with D perhaps matching TRBD1 (5 bases). Germline CDR1 KGHSH, CDR2 LQKENI. With 1 base removed from V and 8 bases from J, the gap between germline ends came to 11 bases. The CDR3 has 13 amino acids. The CDR3 spells CASSPLQGPEAFF. The CDR3 nucleotides are TGTGCCAGCTCACCACTCCAGGGCCCAGAAGCTTTCTTT.

This clonotype was recorded many times. V and J are TRBV29-1 and TRBJ2-3; perhaps TRBD2 as D (5 bases). Trimming removed 8 bases at V and 3 bases at J, with 18 bases between. The V gene's germline CDR1 is SQVTM and CDR2 ANQGSEA. CDR3 size: 14 residues. CDR3 amino acids: CSSKTSGGTDTQYF. As DNA, the CDR3 is TGCAGCTCTAAGACGTCCGGCGGGACAGATACGCAGTATTTT.

This clonotype was seen repeatedly, ten times or more. This chain uses TRBV9 with TRBJ2-1; 11 bases line up with TRBD2. Germline V gene lookup returns CDR1 SGDLS and CDR2 YYNGEE. The CDR3 runs 18 residues. V gave up 4 bases and J gave up 4 bases; unmatched junction bases: 13. The CDR3 coding sequence is TGTGCCAGCAGCTACTCACCTCTAGCGGGAGGCGTTTACAATGAGCAGTTCTTC. It is translated as CASSYSPLAGGVYNEQFF.

This clonotype was counted ten times or more. The V gene is TRBV5-1, the J gene TRBJ2-2; D gene unclear. Germline V gene data show CDR1 as SGHRS and CDR2 as YFSETQ. The CDR3 loop spans 16 amino acids. V was cut by 0 bases and J by 6 bases, with 15 bases left in between. CDR3 protein: CASSLAHPTDAGELFF. Written as DNA, the CDR3 is TGCGCCAGCAGCTTGGCTCACCCCACGGACGCCGGGGAGCTGTTTTTT.

This clonotype was counted at least ten times. The genes are TRBV5-1 and TRBJ2-1; 10 nucleotides match TRBD2. Trimming removed 0 bases from V and 3 bases from J; junction bases left unmatched: 6. The germline gives CDR1 SGHRS, CDR2 YFSETQ. The CDR3 contains 17 residues. The CDR3 DNA is TGCGCCAGCAGCTTGGCCCCTCCTAGCGGGGGCTACAATGAGCAGTTCTTC. Translated: CASSLAPPSGGYNEQFF.

This clonotype was detected ten times or more. Here the CDR3 DNA reads TGCAGCGTTGATCCCTACAATGAGCAGTTCTTC. It is translated as CSVDPYNEQFF. The chain combines TRBV29-1 with TRBJ2-1; D call uncertain. CDR1 and CDR2 from the germline V gene are SQVTM and ANQGSEA. The ends were cut back, 3 bases at V and 2 bases at J, with 2 bases in the middle. CDR3 length equals 11 residues.

Ten or more counts support this clonotype. The germline gene is not matched at one end of the junction; a read error may be the cause. The V gene is TRBV20-1, the J gene TRBJ2-1; 14 bases are a match to TRBD2. Germline V gene data show CDR1 as DFQATT and CDR2 as SNEGSKA (reference sequence). This CDR3 is 16 amino acids long. This CDR3 is CSVRLAGGSSYNEQFF. The CDR3 DNA reads TGCAGTGTTAGACTAGCGGGAGGGAGTTCCTACAATGAGCAGTTCTTC.

The chain recombines TRBV5-1 with TRBJ2-5; TRBD1 is a possible D gene (5 bases). CDR3 length: 17 amino acids. Germline assignment: CDR1 SGHRS and CDR2 YFSETQ. V lost 0 bases, J lost 2 bases, and 17 bases lay in between. CDR3 sequence: CASSLGLAAGPQETQYF. The CDR3 DNA reads as TGCGCCAGCAGCTTGGGACTGGCGGCAGGGCCACAAGAGACCCAGTACTTC.